Following are 17 T cell receptor beta chains from one sample sequenced in a study of T cells after yellow fever vaccination. TCRdb used MiXCR to reprocess the 5' RACE reads, holding one entry per CDR3 protein. Of 310,000 or so distinct CDR3 sequences listed, approximately 7% are singletons. The material was PBMCs, obtained roughly 47 days after the first yellow fever vaccination. All receptors derive from a man aged 18 to 29 who received the YFV17D yellow fever vaccine.

A few counts support this clonotype. The rearrangement uses TRBV12-3 or TRBV12-4 and TRBJ2-5; D is possibly TRBD1 (6 bases). With 6 bases removed from V and 3 bases from J, the gap between germline ends came to 11 bases. The length of the CDR3 is 13 residues. The DNA for the CDR3 is TGTGCCAGCAGAACAGGGTTCGAAGAGACCCAGTACTTC. Residues: CASRTGFEETQYF.

This sequence joins TRBV5-4 and TRBJ1-6, with D unresolved. Between the trimmed V and J ends, which lost 0 bases and 5 bases, there was a span of 9 bases. In germline, CDR1 is SGHNT, CDR2 YYREEE (reference sequence). This CDR3 contains 15 residues. CDR3 loop: CASSLAPENNSPLHF. The CDR3 coding sequence is TGTGCCAGCAGCTTGGCGCCAGAGAATAATTCACCCCTCCACTTT.

This clonotype was picked up a small number of times. This chain uses TRBV6-1 with TRBJ2-3, with TRBD1 matching 7 bases. Germline-derived CDR1 and CDR2 are MNHNS and SASEGT. V was pared by 10 bases and J by 3 bases, with 10 bases of the junction left unmatched. The CDR3 runs 14 residues. CDR3 bases: TGTGCCACCTTCGAGACAGGGAGTACAGATACGCAGTATTTT. Residues: CATFETGSTDTQYF.

J is TRBJ2-1 and V is TRBV29-1, with 10 bases fitting TRBD2. The trim removed 7 bases at V and 0 bases at J, leaving 3 bases unmatched. Germline CDR1 is SQVTM and CDR2 is ANQGSEA. This CDR3 contains 14 residues. CDR3 in amino acids: CSGRLAGSYNEQFF. DNA for the CDR3: TGCAGCGGCCGACTAGCGGGCTCCTACAATGAGCAGTTCTTC.

The chain uses TRBV20-1 and TRBJ1-5; unclear D gene. Germline values: CDR1 DFQATT, CDR2 SNEGSKA (reference sequence). This CDR3 is built from 15 residues. V lost 0 bases, J lost 3 bases, and 12 bases lay in between. CDR3 sequence: CSAREWERVNQPQHF. The DNA of the CDR3 is TGCAGTGCTAGAGAGTGGGAGAGGGTCAATCAGCCCCAGCATTTT.

The sample holds a few counts of this clonotype. V is TRBV2 and J is TRBJ2-1; 7 bases map to TRBD1. Germline CDR1 is SNHLY and CDR2 is FYNNEI. V lost 5 bases, J lost 6 bases, and 10 bases stayed unmatched. CDR3 length equals 15 residues. CDR3 residues: CASSKGPRQGNEQFF. Here the CDR3 DNA reads TGTGCCAGCAGTAAAGGACCCCGACAGGGCAATGAGCAGTTCTTC.

The V gene is TRBV12-3 or TRBV12-4, the J gene TRBJ1-1; possible D gene TRBD1, 6 bases. This CDR3 has 13 residues. V was cut by 7 bases and J by 5 bases, with 14 bases left in between. The CDR3 bases are TGTGCCAGCACCGTCAGGGGTGATACTGAAGCTTTCTTT. The encoded protein is CASTVRGDTEAFF.

This clonotype appeared many times. V is TRBV5-1 and J is TRBJ2-3, with D hard to call. V was trimmed by 0 bases and J by 6 bases, leaving 2 bases between them. Germline values: CDR1 SGHRS, CDR2 YFSETQ. CDR3 length equals 11 residues. The CDR3 nucleotides read TGCGCCAGCAGCTTGGAGGATACGCAGTATTTT. Its translation is CASSLEDTQYF. The full variable domain, completed using reference TRBV5-1 and TRBJ2-3, is KAGVTQTPRYLIKTRGQQVTLSCSPISGHRSVSWYQQTPGQGLQFLFEYFSETQRNKGNFPGRFSGRQFSNSRSEMNVSTLELGDSALYLCASSLEDTQYFGPGTRLTVL.

This clonotype was picked up many times. This rearrangement joins TRBV7-9 to TRBJ2-7, with D perhaps assigned TRBD1 or TRBD2 (6 bases each). Trimming removed 1 base from V and 2 bases from J, with 18 bases in between. This CDR3 has 17 amino acids. The germline V gene has CDR1 SEHNR and CDR2 FQNEAQ (reference sequence). CDR3 bases: TGTGCCAGCAGCTTAGGAGGAGGGACACCAAGGGCCTACGAGCAGTACTTC. This codes for CASSLGGGTPRAYEQYF.

This clonotype has just a few counts. V and J are TRBV10-3 and TRBJ2-7; 7 positions agree with TRBD1. Germline lookup yields CDR1 ENHRY and CDR2 SYGVKD. J gave up 1 base and V 11 bases, and 11 bases lay outside the gene matches. The CDR3 sequence is 14 residues long. Here the CDR3 DNA reads TGTGCCGTCCTGCGACAGGGTGGGTCCTACGAGCAGTACTTC. This sequence encodes CAVLRQGGSYEQYF.

The chain joins TRBV5-1 to TRBJ1-1, with D unresolved. From germline, CDR1 is SGHRS and CDR2 YFSETQ. V was shortened by 0 bases and J by 4 bases, with 10 bases between the two germline ends. The CDR3 has 14 residues. This CDR3 reads CASSLVGGVTEAFF. CDR3 bases: TGCGCCAGCAGCTTGGTCGGCGGAGTCACTGAAGCTTTCTTT.

There are a few counts of this clonotype. The gene calls are TRBV5-1 and TRBJ2-3, with D hard to call. Trimming left V 2 bases short and J 5 bases short, with 30 bases between. The CDR3 totals 20 residues. Germline V gene data show CDR1 as SGHRS and CDR2 as YFSETQ. CDR3 amino acids: CASSLSPDRNSKTRGDTQYF. The CDR3 DNA follows: TGCGCCAGCAGCTTAAGCCCGGATCGGAATTCGAAGACCCGAGGAGATACGCAGTATTTT.

Ten or more counts support this clonotype. This sequence joins TRBV21-1 and TRBJ2-5; the D call in the table, TRBD1, was not verified against the DNA. TRBV21-1 is shown as a pseudogene. This CDR3 contains 16 residues. CDR3 DNA sequence: TGTGCCAGCAGCAAAGTTAGCAGGGGAGGCTTGGAGACCCAGTACTTC. This translates into CASSKVSRGGLETQYF.

In DNA form, the CDR3 reads TGTGCCAGCAGCCCCTCACTAGCGGGGGGTATAGATACGCAGTATTTT. Its translation: CASSPSLAGGIDTQYF. The chain carries TRBV27 and TRBJ2-3; 12 positions match TRBD2. Germline loops: CDR1 MNHEY, CDR2 SMNVEV (reference sequence). The CDR3 has 16 residues. J lost 5 bases, V lost 6 bases, and 9 bases had no gene match.

This chain links TRBV6-2 or TRBV6-3 with TRBJ2-7, with 7 bases matching TRBD1. Germline V CDR1 and CDR2: MNHEY, SVGEGT. J was trimmed by 5 bases and V by 5 bases; bases with no gene match: 9. The CDR3 loop spans 14 amino acids. The CDR3 protein is CASSPYRGRDEQYV. The CDR3 coding sequence is TGTGCCAGCAGTCCATACAGGGGACGCGACGAGCAGTACGTC.

This clonotype was found many times. This chain joins TRBV5-1 and TRBJ2-3; maybe TRBD2 (6 bases). This CDR3 has 13 residues. V was pared by 5 bases and J by 2 bases, with 9 bases between. Germline V gene lookup returns CDR1 SGHRS and CDR2 YFSETQ. This chain's CDR3 is CASRRRDTDTQYF. DNA of the CDR3: TGCGCCAGCAGAAGGCGGGACACAGATACGCAGTATTTT.

This chain links TRBV4-2 with TRBJ2-4; 15 bases match TRBD2. The V gene's germline CDR1 is LGHNA and CDR2 YNFKEQ. J was trimmed by 0 bases and V by 5 bases; bases with no gene match: 8. The CDR3 is 19 amino acids. The CDR3 loop is CASSGGLAGGPLAKNIQYF. The DNA for the CDR3 is TGTGCCAGCAGCGGGGGACTAGCGGGGGGTCCCCTAGCCAAAAACATTCAGTACTTC.